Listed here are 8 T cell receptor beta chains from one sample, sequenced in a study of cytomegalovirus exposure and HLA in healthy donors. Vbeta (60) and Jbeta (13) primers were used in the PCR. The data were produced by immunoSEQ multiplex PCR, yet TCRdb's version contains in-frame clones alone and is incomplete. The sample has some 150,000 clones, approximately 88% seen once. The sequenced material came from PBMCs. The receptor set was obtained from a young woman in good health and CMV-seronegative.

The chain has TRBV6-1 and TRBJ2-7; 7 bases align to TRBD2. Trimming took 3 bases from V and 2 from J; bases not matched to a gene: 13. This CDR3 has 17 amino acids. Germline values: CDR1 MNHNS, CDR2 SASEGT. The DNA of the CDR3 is TGTGCCAGCAGTGAGCCCTTTGGACGCGGGAGCCCCTACGAGCAGTACGTC. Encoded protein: CASSEPFGRGSPYEQYV.

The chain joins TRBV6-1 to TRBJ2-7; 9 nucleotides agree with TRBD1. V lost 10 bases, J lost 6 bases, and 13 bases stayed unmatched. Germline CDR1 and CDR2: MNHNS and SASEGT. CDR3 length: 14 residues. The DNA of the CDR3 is TGTGCCACTCGACTGGACAGGGGTGCCGGCGAGCAGTACTTC. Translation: CATRLDRGAGEQYF.

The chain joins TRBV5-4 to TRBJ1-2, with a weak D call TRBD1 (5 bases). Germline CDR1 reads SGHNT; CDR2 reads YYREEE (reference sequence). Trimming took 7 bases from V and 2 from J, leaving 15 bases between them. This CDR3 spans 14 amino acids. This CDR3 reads CASGETVENYGYTF. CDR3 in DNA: TGTGCCAGCGGCGAGACAGTGGAAAACTATGGCTACACCTTC.

The CDR3 nucleotides read TGTGCCAGCAGCCTCCCTGGACAGGGGGGGAATACGCAGTATTTT. This sequence encodes CASSLPGQGGNTQYF. The gene calls are TRBV9 and TRBJ2-3; TRBD1 matches 10 bases. J gave up 7 bases and V 4 bases, and 9 bases lay outside the gene matches. Germline V gene data show CDR1 as SGDLS and CDR2 as YYNGEE. The CDR3 totals 15 residues.

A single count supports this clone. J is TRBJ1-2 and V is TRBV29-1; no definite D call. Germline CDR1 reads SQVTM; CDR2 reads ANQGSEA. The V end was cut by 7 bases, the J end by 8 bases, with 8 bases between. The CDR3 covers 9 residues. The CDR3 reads CSAGVGYTF. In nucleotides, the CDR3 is TGCAGCGCCGGGGTCGGCTACACCTTC.

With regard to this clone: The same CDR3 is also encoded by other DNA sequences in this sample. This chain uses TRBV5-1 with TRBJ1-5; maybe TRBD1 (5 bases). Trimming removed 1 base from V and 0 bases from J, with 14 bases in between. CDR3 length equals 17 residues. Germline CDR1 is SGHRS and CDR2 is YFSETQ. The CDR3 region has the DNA TGCGCCAGCAGCTTGCGGCCAACGGGGGATAGCAATCAGCCCCAGCATTTT. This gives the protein CASSLRPTGDSNQPQHF.

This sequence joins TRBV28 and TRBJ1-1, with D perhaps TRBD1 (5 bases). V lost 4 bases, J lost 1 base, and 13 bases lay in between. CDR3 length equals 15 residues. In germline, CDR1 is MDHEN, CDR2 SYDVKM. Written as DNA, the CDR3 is TGTGCCAGCAGTTCCCCAAGGGGCGAGAACACTGAAGCTTTCTTT. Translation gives CASSSPRGENTEAFF. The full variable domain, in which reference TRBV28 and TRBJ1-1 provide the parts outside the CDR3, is DVKVTQSSRYLVKRTGEKVFLECVQDMDHENMFWYRQDPGLGLRLIYFSYDVKMKEKGDIPEGYSVSREKKERFSLILESASTNQTSMYLCASSSPRGENTEAFFGQGTRLTVV.

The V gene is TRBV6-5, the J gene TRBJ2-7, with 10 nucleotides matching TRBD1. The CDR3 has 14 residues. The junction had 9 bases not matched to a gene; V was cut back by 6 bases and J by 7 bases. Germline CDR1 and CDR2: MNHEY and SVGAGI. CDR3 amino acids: CASRSGTGVREQYF. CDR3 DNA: TGTGCCAGCAGGTCCGGGACAGGGGTAAGGGAGCAGTACTTC.